The 32 T cell receptor beta chains reported below all come from one sample, sequenced in a study of persistence of HIV-infected CD4 T cells. This nonspecific control used anti-CD3/anti-CD28 bead stimulation of CD4+ T cells. Responding CD4+ T cells were sorted by upregulation of both CD40 ligand and CD69. This was the immunoSEQ version 4 assay in survey mode. Profiled with immunoSEQ multiplex PCR; TCRdb holds only in-frame clones, not every one. The sample holds around 47,000 clones, approximately 90% seen once. No antigen has been identified for these receptors. Sequenced here: CD4+ T cells sorted from PBMCs after approximately 18-hour stimulation, sampled from a patient who received antiretroviral therapy. The receptors stem from an adult man with HIV who was CMV-seropositive.

The chain couples TRBV19 to TRBJ2-2; no clear D. V lost 2 bases, J lost 1 base, and 8 bases lay in between. CDR3 length: 15 residues. The germline CDR1 and CDR2 sequences are LNHDA and SQIVND (reference sequence). For the CDR3, the DNA is TGTGCCAGTAGTATACAGACCCTGAACACCGGGGAGCTGTTTTTT. Its protein product is CASSIQTLNTGELFF.

In DNA, the CDR3 is TGCGCCAGCAGTGAGTCTGGCGGCTATGGCTACACCTTC. Protein: CASSESGGYGYTF. The chain has TRBV10-1 and TRBJ1-2; D is undetermined. Trimming removed 0 bases from V and 4 bases from J, with 6 bases in between. CDR1 and CDR2 (germline): WNHNN, SYGVQD (reference sequence). The length of the CDR3 is 13 residues.

J is TRBJ2-2 and V is TRBV11-3; the D gene is possibly TRBD1 (6 bases). The CDR3 length is 15 residues. Between the trimmed V and J ends, which lost 1 base and 1 base, there was a span of 7 bases. The germline V gene encodes CDR1 SGHNT and CDR2 YENEEA. The CDR3 loop is CASSLATGNTGELFF. The CDR3 coding sequence is TGTGCCAGCAGCTTAGCGACAGGGAACACCGGGGAGCTGTTTTTT.

V and J are TRBV6-2 or TRBV6-3 and TRBJ2-1; D gene unclear. The CDR3 is made up of 18 amino acids. V lost 0 bases, J lost 2 bases, and 17 bases lay in between. CDR1 is MNHEY, CDR2 SVGEGT, per germline. The CDR3 loop reads CASSYSRSPAETYNEQFF. In DNA form, the CDR3 reads TGTGCCAGCAGTTACTCTAGGTCCCCAGCAGAGACCTACAATGAGCAGTTCTTC.

The rearrangement joins TRBV10-3 to TRBJ2-5; D is unclear. Germline loops: CDR1 ENHRY, CDR2 SYGVKD. V lost 3 bases and J 4 bases, leaving 9 bases between the germline ends. This CDR3 has 13 amino acids. This CDR3 reads CAISDTRRETQYF. The CDR3 region has the DNA TGTGCCATCAGTGATACCCGAAGAGAGACCCAGTACTTC.

The V gene is TRBV7-9, the J gene TRBJ2-1; D might be TRBD1 or TRBD2, each matching 5 bases. The CDR3 length is 15 residues. Germline V gene data show CDR1 as SEHNR and CDR2 as FQNEAQ (reference sequence). The germline V and J ends were trimmed by 0 bases and 6 bases, with 12 bases remaining between them. CDR3 nucleotides: TGTGCCAGCAGCTTAGCGGGGGAGCCGATCAATGAGCAGTTCTTC. Residues: CASSLAGEPINEQFF.

The chain carries TRBV5-1 and TRBJ2-5, with a tentative D call TRBD1 (6 bases). The CDR3 covers 15 residues. Trimming took 2 bases from V and 1 from J, leaving 12 bases between them. The germline V gene has CDR1 SGHRS and CDR2 YFSETQ. The CDR3 loop is CASSFSDRTQETQYF. The DNA of the CDR3 is TGCGCCAGCAGCTTTTCCGACAGGACCCAAGAGACCCAGTACTTC.

The chain joins TRBV18 to TRBJ1-5; 8 bases align to TRBD1. Germline trimming cut 3 bases from V and 4 bases from J; bases unmatched to any gene: 8. The CDR3 runs to 16 residues. CDR1 KGHSH and CDR2 LQKENI come from the germline V gene. CDR3 residues: CASSPGQGRSNQPQHF. In nucleotides, the CDR3 is TGTGCCAGCTCACCTGGACAGGGTAGGTCGAATCAGCCCCAGCATTTT. The variable domain in full, with the rest retrieved from reference TRBV18 and TRBJ1-5, is NAGVMQNPRHLVRRRGQEARLRCSPMKGHSHVYWYRQLPEEGLKFMVYLQKENIIDESGMPKERFSAEFPKEGPSILRIQQVVRGDSAAYFCASSPGQGRSNQPQHFGDGTRLSIL.

V is TRBV19 and J is TRBJ2-3, with D possibly being TRBD1 (6 bases). In germline, CDR1 is LNHDA, CDR2 SQIVND (reference sequence). Trimming stripped 0 bases from V and 0 bases from J, with 13 bases between. The CDR3 is made up of 17 amino acids. The CDR3 nucleotides are TGTGCCAGTAGTATAGATCTATTGGGGACAAGCACAGATACGCAGTATTTT. Its protein is CASSIDLLGTSTDTQYF.

The genes are TRBV4-1 and TRBJ2-3; 10 nucleotides line up with TRBD1. CDR1 is MGHRA and CDR2 is YSYEKL in the germline V gene. The J segment lost 3 bases and the V segment lost 1 base, leaving 1 base of the junction unmatched. The CDR3 spans 15 residues. The CDR3 sequence: CASSQGQGATDTQYF. CDR3 DNA sequence: TGCGCCAGCAGCCAAGGACAGGGGGCAACAGATACGCAGTATTTT.

This chain uses TRBV5-4 with TRBJ2-5; D is uncertain. Trimming left V 0 bases short and J 2 bases short, with 8 bases between. Germline CDR1 reads SGHNT; CDR2 reads YYREEE (reference sequence). This CDR3 has 14 residues. Here the CDR3 DNA reads TGTGCCAGCAGCTTGGTTGACACTCAAGAGACCCAGTACTTC. Translated, it gives CASSLVDTQETQYF.

The chain combines TRBV6-4 with TRBJ2-6; D remains ambiguous. This CDR3 region has 14 residues. Trimming shortened V by 6 bases and J by 0 bases, and 6 bases separated the two germline ends. CDR1 and CDR2 (germline): MRHNA, SNTAGT. The CDR3 reads CASRENSGANVLTF. DNA for the CDR3: TGTGCCAGCAGGGAAAACTCTGGGGCCAACGTCCTGACTTTC.

The J gene is TRBJ2-3, the V gene TRBV5-4; 7 bases map to TRBD1. In germline, CDR1 is SGHNT, CDR2 YYREEE (reference sequence). The CDR3 consists of 15 residues. V dropped 2 bases and J dropped 1; count of bases not matched to a gene: 4. The CDR3 bases are TGTGCCAGCAGCTTTGGTAGGGGGCGCACAGATACGCAGTATTTT. Its translation: CASSFGRGRTDTQYF.

This rearrangement joins TRBV10-3 to TRBJ1-2; the match to TRBD1 covers 9 bases. The CDR3 spans 15 residues. Germline CDR1 ENHRY, CDR2 SYGVKD. The junction had 6 bases not matched to a gene; V was cut back by 3 bases and J by 4 bases. CDR3 DNA sequence: TGTGCCATCAGTGATTCCGGGACAGGGTTCTATGGCTACACCTTC. Encoded protein: CAISDSGTGFYGYTF.

This clone was seen a few times. The J gene is TRBJ1-6, the V gene TRBV9; no reliable D call. CDR3 length: 15 amino acids. The V gene lost 2 bases and the J gene lost 5 bases, with 11 bases spanning the gap. Germline V gene lookup returns CDR1 SGDLS and CDR2 YYNGEE. This CDR3 is CASSVSAGNNSPLHF. The CDR3 nucleotides read TGTGCCAGCAGCGTCTCCGCGGGGAATAATTCACCCCTCCACTTT.

The chain combines TRBV19 with TRBJ2-1, with D uncertain. V was shortened by 3 bases and J by 9 bases, with 15 bases between the two germline ends. Germline loops: CDR1 LNHDA, CDR2 SQIVND (reference sequence). This CDR3 comprises 14 residues. The CDR3 loop is CASSIAKGTGEQFF. In DNA, the CDR3 is TGTGCCAGTAGTATTGCAAAGGGAACCGGTGAGCAGTTCTTC.

This rearrangement joins TRBV6-5 to TRBJ2-7; 8 bases are a match to TRBD2. The J segment lost 3 bases and the V segment lost 6 bases, leaving 7 bases of the junction unmatched. The CDR3 loop spans 14 amino acids. Germline CDR1 reads MNHEY; CDR2 reads SVGAGI. The CDR3 bases are TGTGCCAGCAGACAAAGCGGGGGAAGCTACGAGCAGTACTTC. Translating gives CASRQSGGSYEQYF.

The chain joins TRBV19 to TRBJ1-4; TRBD1 matches 11 bases. CDR3 length: 14 amino acids. In germline, CDR1 is LNHDA, CDR2 SQIVND (reference sequence). V shed 7 bases, J shed 6 bases, and the junction held 4 bases outside the gene matches. The CDR3 coding sequence is TGTGCCAGTATGGGGGACAGGGGGTATGAAAAACTGTTTTTT. The encoded protein is CASMGDRGYEKLFF.

This sequence joins TRBV3-1 (or the pseudogene TRBV3-2) and TRBJ2-6; D is uncertain. The germline gives CDR1 LGHDT, CDR2 YNNKEL (reference sequence). The ends were cut back, 2 bases at V and 3 bases at J, with 17 bases in the middle. The CDR3 extends over 18 amino acids. The CDR3 protein is CASSQSSSDFGGANVLTF. CDR3 DNA sequence: TGTGCCAGCAGCCAAAGTTCGTCGGATTTCGGTGGGGCCAACGTCCTGACTTTC.

The V gene is TRBV5-6, the J gene TRBJ1-6, with D unclear. Germline V gives CDR1 SGHDT, CDR2 YYEEEE. The CDR3 consists of 18 residues. V was trimmed by 4 bases and J by 0 bases, leaving 17 bases between them. The CDR3 DNA reads TGTGCCAGCAGCAGATCCGGACGGTGGAGCTCCTATAATTCACCCCTCCACTTT. Translated: CASSRSGRWSSYNSPLHF. The complete variable domain, with remaining parts taken from reference TRBV5-6 and TRBJ1-6, reads DAGVTQSPTHLIKTRGQQVTLRCSPKSGHDTVSWYQQALGQGPQFIFQYYEEEERQRGNFPDRFSGHQFPNYSSELNVNALLLGDSALYLCASSRSGRWSSYNSPLHFGNGTRLTVT.

This chain connects TRBV6-2 or TRBV6-3 to TRBJ1-1; tentatively, D is TRBD1 (6 bases). The CDR3 has 13 residues. Germline CDR1 is MNHEY and CDR2 is SVGEGT. Trimming removed 4 bases at V and 5 bases at J, with 11 bases between. The CDR3 reads CASSSVGQTEAFF. The CDR3, as DNA: TGTGCCAGCAGTTCCGTTGGACAGACTGAAGCTTTCTTT.

The chain combines TRBV6-6 with TRBJ1-1, with D perhaps TRBD1 (5 bases). Trimming shortened V by 8 bases and J by 1 base, and 11 bases separated the two germline ends. The length of the CDR3 is 13 residues. CDR1 and CDR2 from the germline V gene are MNHNY and SVGAGI (reference sequence). Written as DNA, the CDR3 is TGTGCCAGCGCCCAGGGATCGAACACTGAAGCTTTCTTT. Amino acid sequence: CASAQGSNTEAFF.

The chain combines TRBV5-4 with TRBJ1-1, with TRBD1 as a possible D gene (6 bases). Trimming left V 3 bases short and J 0 bases short, with 12 bases between. The CDR3 covers 15 residues. Germline assignment: CDR1 SGHNT and CDR2 YYREEE (reference sequence). The CDR3 DNA sequence: TGTGCCAGCAGCTACCGGACAGCTATGAACACTGAAGCTTTCTTT. It yields the protein CASSYRTAMNTEAFF.

The rearrangement joins TRBV18 to TRBJ1-4; D unclear. The CDR3 length is 16 residues. Deletions cut 0 bases from V and 0 bases from J, with 8 bases between. CDR1 KGHSH and CDR2 LQKENI come from the germline V gene. This CDR3 reads CASSPPVTTTNEKLFF. CDR3 DNA sequence: TGTGCCAGCTCACCACCGGTGACGACAACTAATGAAAAACTGTTTTTT.

This chain joins TRBV12-5 and TRBJ1-2; D perhaps matches TRBD1 (5 bases). V lost 6 bases and J 0 bases, leaving 17 bases between the germline ends. CDR1 is LGHNT, CDR2 FRNRAP, per germline. CDR3 length equals 16 residues. The CDR3 is CASGSTPGRANYGYTF. CDR3 bases: TGTGCTAGTGGCTCCACTCCAGGGAGAGCTAACTATGGCTACACCTTC. The variable domain in full, completed from reference TRBV12-5 and TRBJ1-2, reads DARVTQTPRHKVTEMGQEVTMRCQPILGHNTVFWYRQTMMQGLELLAYFRNRAPLDDSGMPKDRFSAEMPDATLATLKIQPSEPRDSAVYFCASGSTPGRANYGYTFGSGTRLTVV.

The V and J genes are TRBV5-1 and TRBJ1-1; 7 positions agree with TRBD1. This CDR3 is built from 14 residues. V dropped 4 bases and J dropped 5; count of bases not matched to a gene: 8. CDR1 is SGHRS, CDR2 YFSETQ, per germline. CDR3 in amino acids: CASSRGGGGTEAFF. For the CDR3, the DNA is TGCGCCAGCAGCCGGGGAGGGGGCGGGACTGAAGCTTTCTTT.

The CDR3 reads CSVQTGTNEQYF. For the CDR3, the DNA is TGCAGCGTTCAGACAGGTACCAACGAGCAGTACTTC. The chain joins TRBV29-1 to TRBJ2-7, with a tentative D call TRBD1 (6 bases). The CDR3 runs 12 residues. V lost 5 bases and J 5 bases, leaving 13 bases between the germline ends. Germline V gene lookup returns CDR1 SQVTM and CDR2 ANQGSEA.

The genes are TRBV2 and TRBJ1-1, with 10 bases fitting TRBD1. The length of the CDR3 is 15 residues. V lost 6 bases and J lost 6; bases outside the gene matches: 10. CDR1 and CDR2 from the germline V gene are SNHLY and FYNNEI. In nucleotides, the CDR3 is TGTGCCAGCAGGAACGAAAGACAGGGGGCTTCTGAAGCTTTCTTT. Translation: CASRNERQGASEAFF.

The chain employs TRBV19 and TRBJ1-4; 9 nucleotides agree with TRBD1. CDR3 length equals 15 residues. Germline values: CDR1 LNHDA, CDR2 SQIVND (reference sequence). V gave up 7 bases and J gave up 7 bases; unmatched junction bases: 10. CDR3 residues: CASTRTGERGEKLFF. In nucleotides, the CDR3 is TGTGCCAGTACCCGGACAGGGGAACGGGGTGAAAAACTGTTTTTT.

The chain is built from TRBV13 and TRBJ2-7; TRBD2 agrees at 10 bases. The V and J ends lost 5 bases and 2 bases, in that order; junction bases with no gene match: 6. There are 15 residues in the CDR3. Per the germline V gene, CDR1 is PRHDT and CDR2 is FYEKMQ (reference sequence). CDR3 sequence (DNA): TGTGCCAGCAGCCCCCGGACTAGCGGTACCTACGAGCAGTACTTC. This translates into CASSPRTSGTYEQYF. The whole variable domain, filled in from reference TRBV13 and TRBJ2-7, reads AAGVIQSPRHLIKEKRETATLKCYPIPRHDTVYWYQQGPGQDPQFLISFYEKMQSDKGSIPDRFSAQQFSDYHSELNMSSLELGDSALYFCASSPRTSGTYEQYFGPGTRLTVT.

The chain combines TRBV2 with TRBJ1-5; D not certain. The CDR3 consists of 12 residues. Germline V gene sequence: CDR1 SNHLY, CDR2 FYNNEI. The V end was cut by 6 bases, the J end by 5 bases, with 8 bases between. The CDR3 bases are TGTGCCAGCAGGCCGGACCATCAGCCCCAGCATTTT. Translated: CASRPDHQPQHF.

This clone was seen only once. The genes are TRBV5-1 and TRBJ2-7; D is uncertain. Germline V gene lookup returns CDR1 SGHRS and CDR2 YFSETQ. Trimming took 0 bases from V and 6 from J, leaving 1 base between them. This CDR3 comprises 10 residues. CDR3 bases: TGCGCCAGCAGCTTGGTCGAGCAGTACTTC. Protein product: CASSLVEQYF.